The sample holds many counts of the clone carrying this T cell receptor (beta chain). Its antigen is as yet unknown. These data come from a study of response to subunit inactivated influenza vaccine. Study observations and caveats: Few additional T cells are recruited per seasonal influenza vaccination, authors suggested.

Germline CDR1 and CDR2: KGHDR and SFDVKD. Trimming removed 5 bases at V and 5 bases at J, with 11 bases between. The CDR3 runs to 14 residues. A single record per CDR3 protein comes from TCRdb applying MiXCR to the RT-PCR reads. The repertoire holds 560,000 or so distinct CDR3 sequences, with 6.5% to 8% as singletons. Sequenced material: PBMCs from blood, taken roughly 24 months after vaccination. The rearrangement uses TRBV24-1 and TRBJ2-2; maybe TRBD1 (6 bases). The receptor's source is a man in his fifties or sixties who received an inactivated influenza vaccine. CDR3 in DNA: TGTGCCACCAGTGGCAGAACAGGGACCGGGGAGCTGTTTTTT. Its translation: CATSGRTGTGELFF.